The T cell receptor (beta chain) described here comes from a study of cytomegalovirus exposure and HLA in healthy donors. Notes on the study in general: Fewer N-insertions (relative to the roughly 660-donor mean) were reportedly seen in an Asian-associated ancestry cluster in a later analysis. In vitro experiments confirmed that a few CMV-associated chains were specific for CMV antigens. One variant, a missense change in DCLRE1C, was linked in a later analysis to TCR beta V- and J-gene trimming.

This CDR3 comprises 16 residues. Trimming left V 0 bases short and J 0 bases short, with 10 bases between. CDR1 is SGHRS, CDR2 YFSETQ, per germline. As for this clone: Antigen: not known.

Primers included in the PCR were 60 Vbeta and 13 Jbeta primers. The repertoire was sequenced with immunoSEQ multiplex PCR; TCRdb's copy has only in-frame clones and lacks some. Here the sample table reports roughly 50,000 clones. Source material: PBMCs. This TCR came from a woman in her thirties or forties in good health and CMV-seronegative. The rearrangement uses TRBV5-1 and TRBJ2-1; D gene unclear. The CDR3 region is CASSLASVSSYNEQFF. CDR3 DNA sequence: TGCGCCAGCAGCTTGGCCAGCGTTAGCTCCTACAATGAGCAGTTCTTC.